These 22 T cell receptor beta chains were all obtained from the same sample, sequenced in a study of patients and donors after allogeneic stem cell transplantation. Using its own MiXCR run on the RT-PCR reads, TCRdb lists one record per CDR3 protein. Here the sample spans 800,000 to 1,000,000 distinct CDR3 sequences, around 17% being singletons. Sequenced sample: blood, either unsorted or a sorted T cell fraction (not recorded which). Every receptor here comes from a human donor who was either an allogeneic HSCT recipient or a stem cell or donor lymphocyte infusion donor (not recorded which). It is not recorded whose cells these are; they may come from a transplant donor.

The table lists this clonotype with a few counts. This chain links TRBV12-3 or TRBV12-4 with TRBJ2-5, with D perhaps assigned TRBD1 or TRBD2 (6 bases each). This CDR3 is built from 13 residues. The V end lost 5 bases, the J end lost 9 bases, and 16 bases lay between the germline ends. The CDR3 DNA reads as TGTGCCAGCAGTGGGGGGACACCATGGGCCCAGTACTTC. Protein sequence: CASSGGTPWAQYF.

This clonotype was detected a few times. The chain links TRBV6-1 to TRBJ2-7; a possible D gene is TRBD1 (6 bases). Germline loops: CDR1 MNHNS, CDR2 SASEGT. Trimming removed 9 bases from V and 3 bases from J, with 12 bases in between. This CDR3 comprises 12 residues. CDR3 residues: CARTHRVYEQYF. The DNA of the CDR3 is TGTGCCAGAACTCACAGGGTCTACGAGCAGTACTTC.

This chain joins TRBV24-1 and TRBJ2-1, with 9 bases fitting TRBD2. V gave up 3 bases and J gave up 6 bases; unmatched junction bases: 5. The CDR3 is 15 residues long. CDR1 is KGHDR and CDR2 is SFDVKD in the germline V gene. Here the CDR3 DNA reads TGTGCCACCAGTGATAGCGGGAGGAGGTTCAATGAGCAGTTCTTC. Its protein is CATSDSGRRFNEQFF.

This clonotype was detected a few times. V is TRBV6-2 or TRBV6-3 and J is TRBJ1-2; TRBD1 aligns across 7 bases. V trimming: 0 bases; J trimming: 8 bases; junction bases outside the gene matches: 9. CDR1 is MNHEY, CDR2 SVGEGT, per germline. This CDR3 contains 15 residues. The CDR3 sequence is CASSYSTGSVAGYTF. As DNA, the CDR3 is TGTGCCAGCAGTTACTCGACAGGGTCGGTGGCGGGCTACACCTTC.

In its sample, this clonotype was seen a few times. V is TRBV20-1 and J is TRBJ2-3, with no clear D. Germline values: CDR1 DFQATT, CDR2 SNEGSKA (reference sequence). The CDR3 contains 11 residues. V dropped 3 bases and J dropped 2 bases, with 3 bases sitting between them. The CDR3 loop reads CSASLTDTQYF. CDR3 sequence (DNA): TGCAGTGCTAGCCTCACAGATACGCAGTATTTT.

V and J are TRBV11-1 and TRBJ2-1, with TRBD2 matching over 12 bases. V dropped 4 bases and J dropped 3; count of bases not matched to a gene: 13. Germline V gives CDR1 SGHAT, CDR2 FQDESV (reference sequence). The length of the CDR3 is 19 residues. Here the CDR3 reads CASSSLPGTSGRDYNEQFF. The CDR3 DNA follows: TGTGCCAGCAGCTCGTTACCCGGGACTAGCGGGCGAGACTACAATGAGCAGTTCTTC.

The chain carries TRBV11-3 and TRBJ2-1; D not certain. Germline assignment: CDR1 SGHNT and CDR2 YENEEA. The CDR3 runs 11 residues. The ends were cut back, 5 bases at V and 10 bases at J, with 9 bases in the middle. The CDR3: CASSLKGEQFF. CDR3 nucleotide sequence: TGTGCCAGCAGCCTCAAGGGCGAGCAGTTCTTC.

The V gene is TRBV20-1, the J gene TRBJ1-2; the D gene is possibly TRBD1 (5 bases). Germline CDR1 DFQATT, CDR2 SNEGSKA (reference sequence). With 3 bases removed from V and 8 bases from J, the gap between germline ends came to 22 bases. The CDR3 sequence is 15 residues long. The CDR3 region has the DNA TGCAGTGCTAGGACCCGGGACGGCTCCTCTATGGGCTACACCTTC. Its protein product is CSARTRDGSSMGYTF.

This chain links TRBV5-1 with TRBJ2-3; D not resolved. The CDR3 consists of 17 residues. Per the germline V gene, CDR1 is SGHRS and CDR2 is YFSETQ. V was pared by 4 bases and J by 3 bases, with 21 bases between. CDR3 protein: CASSPRNSGATTDTQYF. The CDR3 nucleotides read TGCGCCAGCAGCCCCCGTAATTCCGGAGCGACAACAGATACGCAGTATTTT.

V usage is TRBV10-3 and J usage is TRBJ1-3; the D gene is possibly TRBD1 (5 bases). The V gene's germline CDR1 is ENHRY and CDR2 SYGVKD. V was pared by 8 bases and J by 3 bases, with 11 bases between. There are 13 residues in the CDR3. CDR3 DNA: TGTGCCATCTCCGGGACTATTGGAAACACCATATATTTT. Translating it yields CAISGTIGNTIYF.

The gene calls are TRBV20-1 and TRBJ1-6; unclear D gene. From germline, CDR1 is DFQATT and CDR2 SNEGSKA (reference sequence). The CDR3 length is 12 residues. Trimming shortened V by 3 bases and J by 8 bases, and 8 bases separated the two germline ends. CDR3 coding DNA: TGCAGTGCTAGTCCGGGGTATTCACCCCTCCACTTT. As protein: CSASPGYSPLHF.

The chain uses TRBV5-6 and TRBJ2-2, with a weak D call TRBD2 (6 bases). Trimming took 1 base from V and 7 from J, leaving 11 bases between them. CDR1 and CDR2 (germline): SGHDT, YYEEEE. The CDR3 has 14 amino acids. Here the CDR3 reads CASSLSGGRGELFF. The CDR3 nucleotides read TGTGCCAGCAGCTTGTCCGGGGGACGCGGGGAGCTGTTTTTT. Complete variable domain (other parts from reference TRBV5-6 and TRBJ2-2): DAGVTQSPTHLIKTRGQQVTLRCSPKSGHDTVSWYQQALGQGPQFIFQYYEEEERQRGNFPDRFSGHQFPNYSSELNVNALLLGDSALYLCASSLSGGRGELFFGEGSRLTVL.

The rearrangement joins TRBV6-1 to TRBJ1-1, with 9 nucleotides matching TRBD1. V shed 6 bases, J shed 3 bases, and the junction held 8 bases outside the gene matches. CDR1 and CDR2 from the germline V gene are MNHNS and SASEGT. The CDR3 is made up of 15 amino acids. CDR3 nucleotide sequence: TGTGCCAGCAGGCCCGGGACAGGGATTTACACTGAAGCTTTCTTT. Its translation is CASRPGTGIYTEAFF.

The gene calls are TRBV5-8 and TRBJ2-2; tentative D call: TRBD1 (6 bases). The CDR3 runs 16 residues. Germline-derived CDR1 and CDR2 are SGHTS and YDEGEE. Trimming took off 3 bases at V and 0 bases at J, with 12 bases between the two ends. The CDR3 DNA follows: TGTGCCAGCAGCTCGTGGGACACCGCGAACACCGGGGAGCTGTTTTTT. Amino acids: CASSSWDTANTGELFF.

The gene calls are TRBV14 and TRBJ2-1; no definite D call. Germline-derived CDR1 and CDR2 are SGHDN and FVKESK. This CDR3 has 16 residues. The V end lost 5 bases, the J end lost 5 bases, and 19 bases lay between the germline ends. CDR3 sequence: CASSTESWVSDNEQFF. CDR3 coding DNA: TGTGCCAGCAGCACCGAATCCTGGGTGTCGGACAATGAGCAGTTCTTC. Together with reference TRBV14 and TRBJ2-1, the CDR3 gives the full variable domain: EAGVTQFPSHSVIEKGQTVTLRCDPISGHDNLYWYRRVMGKEIKFLLHFVKESKQDESGMPNNRFLAERTGGTYSTLKVQPAELEDSGVYFCASSTESWVSDNEQFFGPGTRLTVL.

Many counts were recorded for this clonotype. The genes are TRBV4-3 and TRBJ1-3, with D maybe TRBD1 (5 bases). From germline, CDR1 is LGHNA and CDR2 YSLEER. The V and J ends lost 0 bases and 6 bases respectively, with 9 bases between them. The CDR3 has 14 residues. CDR3 bases: TGCGCCAGCAGCCAAGAAGGGGTCATAAACACCATATATTTT. Translating it yields CASSQEGVINTIYF.

This clonotype turned up a few times. The gene calls are TRBV10-3 and TRBJ2-7; 10 bases map to TRBD1. The junction had 5 bases not matched to a gene; V was cut back by 4 bases and J by 8 bases. Germline CDR1 ENHRY, CDR2 SYGVKD. The CDR3 spans 13 residues. Written as DNA, the CDR3 is TGTGCCATCAGTGGCCTGACAGGGGGCCAGCAGTACTTC. It translates to CAISGLTGGQQYF.

This clonotype was seen only a few times. The chain recombines TRBV9 with TRBJ1-1, with 7 nucleotides matching TRBD1. Germline-derived CDR1 and CDR2 are SGDLS and YYNGEE. With 4 bases clipped from V and 7 bases from J, the junction kept 7 bases outside the gene matches. This CDR3 is 13 amino acids long. CDR3 in DNA: TGTGCCAGCAGCACAGACAGGGAGGTTGAAGCTTTCTTT. Translated: CASSTDREVEAFF.

This clonotype was picked up a small number of times. V and J are TRBV5-1 and TRBJ2-1; D is possibly TRBD1 (6 bases). CDR3 length: 17 amino acids. Germline V CDR1 and CDR2: SGHRS, YFSETQ. The germline V and J ends were trimmed by 3 bases and 0 bases, with 16 bases remaining between them. CDR3 residues: CASSWGLSPSSYNEQFF. The CDR3 DNA sequence: TGCGCCAGCAGCTGGGGGCTTAGCCCTAGCTCCTACAATGAGCAGTTCTTC.

The chain recombines TRBV4-2 with TRBJ1-5, with D possibly TRBD1 on 5 matching bases. Per the germline V gene, CDR1 is LGHNA and CDR2 is YNFKEQ. CDR3 length: 15 amino acids. Trimming shortened V by 0 bases and J by 6 bases, and 12 bases separated the two germline ends. The DNA of the CDR3 is TGTGCCAGCAGCCAAGATCGGGGGGGGGTTCAGCCCCAGCATTTT. Residues: CASSQDRGGVQPQHF.

The chain recombines TRBV3-1 with TRBJ2-7; 9 nucleotides line up with TRBD1. Germline trimming cut 4 bases from V and 2 bases from J; bases unmatched to any gene: 3. The CDR3 loop spans 14 amino acids. Germline CDR1 LGHDT, CDR2 YNNKEL (reference sequence). The DNA of the CDR3 is TGTGCCAGCAGCCGGACAGGGGAGACCTACGAGCAGTACTTC. It translates to CASSRTGETYEQYF.

This clonotype was picked up a small number of times. CDR3 in amino acids: CSARAGTGGYEQYF. The CDR3 bases are TGCAGTGCTAGGGCCGGAACAGGGGGCTACGAGCAGTACTTC. The chain links TRBV20-1 to TRBJ2-7; 8 nucleotides agree with TRBD1. This CDR3 region has 14 residues. Germline CDR1 is DFQATT and CDR2 is SNEGSKA (reference sequence). With V trimmed by 3 bases and J by 3 bases, 7 bases remained unmatched.